These 10 T cell receptor beta chains were all obtained from the same sample, sequenced in a study of response to subunit inactivated influenza vaccine. MiXCR, run by TCRdb on the RT-PCR reads, gives a single entry per CDR3 protein. The sample includes 500,000 to 600,000 distinct CDR3 sequences, approximately 11% seen only once; the top ten take about 11%. These same data were also listed under a study on T cells expressing NK-cell markers. That study reports: 5'RACE template switching with UMIs generated TCR beta cDNA.

The input for sequencing was PBMCs from blood, taken on the day of vaccination. Receptor source: a man between 50 and 59 years old who received an inactivated influenza vaccine.

The chain links TRBV5-1 to TRBJ2-1; D might be TRBD1 or TRBD2, each matching 5 bases. Between the trimmed V and J ends, which lost 5 bases and 5 bases, there was a span of 11 bases. Germline V gene sequence: CDR1 SGHRS, CDR2 YFSETQ. This CDR3 spans 13 amino acids. The CDR3 nucleotides are TGCGCCAGCAGATGGGACCCGAACAATGAGCAGTTCTTC. It specifies CASRWDPNNEQFF.

This clonotype was recorded a few times. This chain connects TRBV12-3 or TRBV12-4 to TRBJ2-1; TRBD2 matches 7 bases. CDR3 length equals 15 residues. V shed 4 bases and J 3 bases; nucleotides not matched to a gene: 6. Written as DNA, the CDR3 is TGTGCCAGCAGTTGGGGCGGGAGTTTCTACAATGAGCAGTTCTTC. Its protein product is CASSWGGSFYNEQFF.

This clonotype occurred a few times. V and J are TRBV7-8 and TRBJ2-3; TRBD2 agrees at 10 bases. V lost 5 bases and J lost 5; bases outside the gene matches: 13. CDR1 is SGHVS and CDR2 is FQNEAQ in the germline V gene. The CDR3 has 17 amino acids. As DNA, the CDR3 is TGTGCCAGCAGCATAGTTACGACTAGCGGGTGGATAGATACGCAGTATTTT. Translated, it gives CASSIVTTSGWIDTQYF.

This clonotype was counted between two and nine times. The V call is TRBV28, the J call TRBJ2-7; 9 nucleotides agree with TRBD2. Germline CDR1 reads MDHEN; CDR2 reads SYDVKM. The CDR3 length is 17 residues. With 5 bases clipped from V and 1 base from J, the junction kept 12 bases outside the gene matches. The CDR3 DNA reads as TGTGCCAGCAGTACTCGGTTGCTAGCGGGAAGATCCTACGAGCAGTACTTC. Amino acid sequence: CASSTRLLAGRSYEQYF.

This clonotype was counted between two and nine times. The chain combines TRBV4-1 with TRBJ2-3; 11 bases are shared with TRBD1. The CDR3 covers 15 residues. CDR1 and CDR2 (germline): MGHRA, YSYEKL. Losses at the gene ends were 3 bases for V and 5 bases for J; bases not matched to a gene: 4. CDR3 loop: CASSHGQGAGDTQYF. CDR3 nucleotides: TGCGCCAGCAGCCATGGACAGGGGGCCGGAGATACGCAGTATTTT.

The table lists this clonotype with a few counts. At one boundary the junction diverges from the germline segment, which might be a read error. The chain couples TRBV4-3 to TRBJ2-1; TRBD2 is a possible D gene (5 bases). The CDR3 has 17 residues. CDR1 and CDR2 from the germline V gene are LGHNA and YSLEER. The CDR3 loop reads CASSQRLIGLSYNELFF. CDR3 nucleotide sequence: TGCGCCAGCAGCCAAAGGTTGATCGGACTTTCATACAATGAGCTGTTCTTC.

The CDR3 sequence: CASSGVSLNYGYTF. The CDR3 nucleotides are TGTGCCAGCAGTGGGGTGTCCCTCAACTATGGCTACACCTTC. The rearrangement links TRBV2 to TRBJ1-2; no reliable D call. CDR3 length equals 14 residues. Trimming removed 4 bases from V and 2 bases from J, with 11 bases in between. The germline V gene encodes CDR1 SNHLY and CDR2 FYNNEI.

This clonotype came up a few times. This chain joins TRBV2 and TRBJ2-7; 14 bases are a match to TRBD2. There are 15 residues in the CDR3. CDR1 and CDR2 from the germline V gene are SNHLY and FYNNEI. V shed 8 bases, J shed 2 bases, and the junction held 5 bases outside the gene matches. DNA of the CDR3: TGTGCCAGCGGACTAGCGGGGGGTGCGGCCTACGAGCAGTACTTC. It codes for CASGLAGGAAYEQYF.

This clonotype has a count of ten or more. This sequence joins TRBV12-3 or TRBV12-4 and TRBJ2-7; a weak D match, TRBD1 (6 bases). Trimming stripped 4 bases from V and 3 bases from J, with 10 bases between. CDR3 length equals 13 residues. CDR3 sequence reads: CASSYRANYEQYF. The CDR3 bases are TGTGCCAGCAGTTACAGGGCGAACTACGAGCAGTACTTC.

The genes are TRBV18 and TRBJ2-7; 7 nucleotides match TRBD2. The CDR3 runs 14 residues. The V and J ends lost 3 bases and 2 bases, in that order; junction bases with no gene match: 4. CDR1 is KGHSH, CDR2 LQKENI, per germline. CDR3 sequence: CASSPGLSTYEQYF. DNA for the CDR3: TGTGCCAGCTCACCGGGACTATCAACCTACGAGCAGTACTTC.